This TCR beta chain was identified in a study of control samples from healthy donors and cancer patients. This CDR3 is built from 13 residues. V was cut by 8 bases and J by 4 bases, with 14 bases left in between. CDR1 MNHEY and CDR2 SVGAGI come from the germline V gene. This table comes from immunoSEQ multiplex PCR, and its TCRdb copy is limited to in-frame clones, with some not included. The sample shows fewer than 25,000 clones, 83% of them seen only once. This sequence joins TRBV6-5 and TRBJ2-5, with a weak D call TRBD2 (7 bases). The clonotype originates from a man aged 55-75 years with head and neck cancer. Sequences were obtained from PBMCs. The CDR3: CASGRGVSETQYF. DNA of the CDR3: TGTGCCAGCGGGAGGGGGGTATCAGAGACCCAGTACTTC.